The clone carrying this T cell receptor beta chain is categorized as medium-sized (0.01 to 0.1%). Its antigen is as yet unknown. These data belong to a study of OX40 agonist ivuxolimab in advanced cancers. On the study more broadly: Participants, approximately 81% male, averaged around 60 years of age, ranging from about 23 to 79. Broader study findings: CD8+ T cells were the subset that, on average, had more expanded clones than CD4+. Dosing at 0.1 to 3.0 mg/kg was accompanied by clonal expansion of CD4+ and CD8+ blood T cells by week 6.

Assay: immunoSEQ multiplex PCR; the TCRdb copy retains only in-frame clones and omits some. The repertoire holds tens of thousands of clones, with more than 65% as singletons. The CDR3 consists of 14 residues. The sample consisted of CD4+ or CD8+ T cells sorted from blood, taken in a trial of the OX40 agonist ivuxolimab. The TCR sequence derives from an adult with an advanced solid tumor such as melanoma, head and neck, liver or kidney cancer. The gene calls are TRBV21-1 and TRBJ2-2; the table names TRBD1, a call not compared with the DNA. TRBV21-1 is recorded as a pseudogene. CDR3 amino acids: CASSKRQNTGELFF. In DNA form, the CDR3 reads TGTGCCAGCAGCAAAAGACAGAACACCGGGGAGCTGTTTTTT.